What follows are 8 T cell receptor beta chains derived from one specimen sequenced in a study of shared T cell receptors in the human thymus. Generated by immunoSEQ multiplex PCR, the TCRdb table keeps only in-frame clones and is missing some. The sample yields some 760,000 clones, over 75% seen once. These data also featured in a second study, about human thymus T cells.

What was sequenced was thymocytes. The receptor source for this set is a girl younger than two with a congenital heart defect.

V and J are TRBV29-1 and TRBJ1-1; D is undetermined. CDR1 is SQVTM, CDR2 ANQGSEA, per germline. V dropped 8 bases and J dropped 0 bases, with 10 bases sitting between them. The CDR3 is made up of 12 amino acids. CDR3 DNA sequence: TGCAGCACCGACGGGATGAACACTGAAGCTTTCTTT. It yields the protein CSTDGMNTEAFF.

This clone has only a few counts. The rearrangement links TRBV5-4 to TRBJ1-1, with 9 bases that match TRBD1. The CDR3 sequence is 16 residues long. Per the germline V gene, CDR1 is SGHNT and CDR2 is YYREEE (reference sequence). The J segment lost 0 bases and the V segment lost 4 bases, leaving 7 bases of the junction unmatched. CDR3 nucleotide sequence: TGTGCCAGCAGCCTGGGGACAGGGCTTATGAACACTGAAGCTTTCTTT. This encodes CASSLGTGLMNTEAFF.

V usage is TRBV4-2 and J usage is TRBJ2-1; 8 bases agree with TRBD2. The CDR3 has 17 amino acids. Trimming cost V 1 base and J 3 bases; bases outside gene matches: 8. Germline assignment: CDR1 LGHNA and CDR2 YNFKEQ. In DNA form, the CDR3 reads TGTGCCAGCAGCCAAGCGGTCTCGCGGGGGGACTACAATGAGCAGTTCTTC. Translation: CASSQAVSRGDYNEQFF.

The rearrangement joins TRBV27 to TRBJ2-1; 7 bases match TRBD2. V shed 5 bases and J 0 bases; nucleotides not matched to a gene: 10. CDR3 length: 17 amino acids. Germline V gene data show CDR1 as MNHEY and CDR2 as SMNVEV (reference sequence). The CDR3 bases are TGTGCCAGCAGTCAGCGGGGAGCCACAAGCTCCTACAATGAGCAGTTCTTC. Protein product: CASSQRGATSSYNEQFF.

The chain joins TRBV5-1 to TRBJ2-7; no definite D call. The V end was cut by 4 bases, the J end by 7 bases, with 15 bases between. Germline-derived CDR1 and CDR2 are SGHRS and YFSETQ. This CDR3 is built from 13 residues. CDR3 DNA: TGCGCCAGCAGCCCTACCCCCCCGCGGGAGCAGTACTTC. It translates to CASSPTPPREQYF.

The chain employs TRBV6-1 and TRBJ1-1, with D maybe TRBD1 (5 bases). V gave up 4 bases and J gave up 2 bases, with 8 bases separating them. The V gene's germline CDR1 is MNHNS and CDR2 SASEGT. This CDR3 is built from 13 residues. The CDR3 reads CASSVRGNTEAFF. In nucleotides, the CDR3 is TGTGCCAGCAGTGTAAGGGGTAACACTGAAGCTTTCTTT.

To note about this clone: Other DNA sequences of this sample code for an identical CDR3. The DNA for the CDR3 is TGTGCCTGGAGTGTGGCAGCGGGGGCCTACGAGCAGTACTTC. Its protein product is CAWSVAAGAYEQYF. The chain recombines TRBV30 with TRBJ2-7; 8 bases are shared with TRBD2. J gave up 2 bases and V 0 bases, and 3 bases lay outside the gene matches. This CDR3 is built from 14 residues. The germline V gene has CDR1 GTSNPN and CDR2 SVGIG (reference sequence).

The rearrangement uses TRBV7-9 and TRBJ1-2, with D uncertain. Trimming removed 2 bases at V and 4 bases at J, with 11 bases between. Germline lookup yields CDR1 SEHNR and CDR2 FQNEAQ (reference sequence). There are 14 residues in the CDR3. Written as DNA, the CDR3 is TGTGCCAGCAGCTTATCTTGCCAGTTCTATGGCTACACCTTC. Translating it yields CASSLSCQFYGYTF. Looking up the rest from reference TRBV7-9 and TRBJ1-2 gives the full variable domain: DTGVSQNPRHKITKRGQNVTFRCDPISEHNRLYWYRQTLGQGPEFLTYFQNEAQLEKSRLLSDRFSAERPKGSFSTLEIQRTEQGDSAMYLCASSLSCQFYGYTFGSGTRLTVV.